One sample yielded the 30 T cell receptor beta chains listed below, sequenced in a study of multiple sclerosis patients with progressive multifocal leukoencephalopathy. Sequenced by immunoSEQ multiplex PCR; TCRdb stores in-frame clones only, minus some. In the table there are 25,000 to 35,000 clones, over 75% of which are singletons. Time point reported: time of PML onset. The sequenced sample was PBMCs, obtained from a patient treated with natalizumab. The origin of the receptors is a human donor with progressive multifocal leukoencephalopathy.

The chain is built from TRBV5-4 and TRBJ1-1, with D maybe TRBD1 (6 bases). From germline, CDR1 is SGHNT and CDR2 YYREEE (reference sequence). Trimming left V 1 base short and J 4 bases short, with 11 bases between. The CDR3 has 14 residues. Here the CDR3 DNA reads TGTGCCAGCAGCTTGCGCCAGGGGAGCACTGAAGCTTTCTTT. Protein: CASSLRQGSTEAFF.

The chain has TRBV7-9 and TRBJ2-7; a possible D gene is TRBD1 (5 bases). Deletions cut 1 base from V and 3 bases from J, with 7 bases between. The CDR3 has 13 amino acids. The germline V gene has CDR1 SEHNR and CDR2 FQNEAQ (reference sequence). The CDR3 region has the DNA TGTGCCAGCAGCTTAGGGACACGCTACGAGCAGTACTTC. This encodes CASSLGTRYEQYF.

This chain links TRBV6-5 with TRBJ1-2; 7 nucleotides align to TRBD1. The trim removed 4 bases at V and 6 bases at J, leaving 8 bases unmatched. This CDR3 region has 14 residues. The germline gives CDR1 MNHEY, CDR2 SVGAGI. The CDR3 here is CASSFGTEINGYTF. The CDR3 nucleotides are TGTGCCAGCAGTTTCGGGACAGAAATAAATGGCTACACCTTC.

The chain joins TRBV6-1 to TRBJ1-4; 8 bases fit TRBD1. This CDR3 spans 15 amino acids. Germline values: CDR1 MNHNS, CDR2 SASEGT. V lost 0 bases, J lost 8 bases, and 5 bases stayed unmatched. CDR3 sequence (DNA): TGTGCCAGCAGTGAAGCGACAGGGGCTGGCGAAAAACTGTTTTTT. This codes for CASSEATGAGEKLFF.

The gene calls are TRBV5-8 and TRBJ2-2; no reliable D call. This CDR3 comprises 13 residues. Between the trimmed V and J ends, which lost 4 bases and 7 bases, there was a span of 11 bases. Germline V gene lookup returns CDR1 SGHTS and CDR2 YDEGEE. CDR3 coding DNA: TGTGCCAGCAGCCCCGCCCGAGGCGGGGAGCTGTTTTTT. Translating gives CASSPARGGELFF.

This clone appeared once. The chain links TRBV6-6 to TRBJ1-1; a weak D match, TRBD1 (5 bases). V gave up 9 bases and J gave up 0 bases, with 14 bases separating them. Germline V gene data show CDR1 as MNHNY and CDR2 as SVGAGI (reference sequence). This CDR3 region has 14 residues. The CDR3 DNA is TGTGCCAGTGCCTCTGGGGGAGTGAACACTGAAGCTTTCTTT. It is translated as CASASGGVNTEAFF.

This clone was observed once. CDR3 in DNA: TGTGCCAGCACCCCAGCCGGGACAGGGACCTACGAGCAGTACTTC. It encodes CASTPAGTGTYEQYF. The chain uses TRBV28 and TRBJ2-7, with 9 bases aligning to TRBD1. This CDR3 spans 15 amino acids. The junction had 9 bases not matched to a gene; V was cut back by 7 bases and J by 2 bases. CDR1 and CDR2 from the germline V gene are MDHEN and SYDVKM.

This clone has a single count. The chain couples TRBV29-1 to TRBJ2-7; 8 bases align to TRBD2. Per germline, CDR1 SQVTM and CDR2 ANQGSEA. The CDR3 extends over 13 amino acids. Unmatched junction bases numbered 7, after V lost 3 bases and J lost 6 bases. The CDR3 bases are TGCAGCGTTGAGTTCGGGAGGGCCCGCGAGCAGTACTTC. It is translated as CSVEFGRAREQYF.

The chain carries TRBV5-8 and TRBJ1-2, with a possible D match to TRBD1 (6 bases). The ends were cut back, 7 bases at V and 8 bases at J, with 21 bases in the middle. The CDR3 extends over 14 amino acids. Germline CDR1 SGHTS, CDR2 YDEGEE. The CDR3 DNA sequence: TGTGCCAGCCTGACAGGACGGCTCGTTGGGGGCTACACCTTC. This codes for CASLTGRLVGGYTF.

The V call is TRBV4-3, the J call TRBJ1-5; maybe TRBD1 (5 bases). The germline CDR1 and CDR2 sequences are LGHNA and YSLEER. Trimming shortened V by 1 base and J by 4 bases, and 8 bases separated the two germline ends. CDR3 length: 14 amino acids. The CDR3 DNA reads as TGCGCCAGCAGCCAAGTGAAGGGGAATCAGCCCCAGCATTTT. This sequence encodes CASSQVKGNQPQHF.

This chain joins TRBV30 and TRBJ2-7; 8 bases align to TRBD1. Unmatched junction bases numbered 12, after V lost 1 base and J lost 4 bases. The germline gives CDR1 GTSNPN, CDR2 SVGIG (reference sequence). The CDR3 length is 16 residues. The chain's CDR3 is CAWSGGRGQGYYEQYF. The CDR3 coding sequence is TGTGCCTGGAGTGGGGGTCGCGGACAGGGATATTACGAGCAGTACTTC.

This rearrangement joins TRBV2 to TRBJ2-5; the D gene is possibly TRBD2 (5 bases). The assigned J gene may be wrong: the sequence end matches TRBJ2-7 better. The CDR3 loop spans 12 amino acids. CDR1 is SNHLY, CDR2 FYNNEI, per germline. The chain's CDR3 is CASSLASYEQYF. DNA for the CDR3: TGTGCCAGCAGTCTAGCTAGCTACGAGCAGTACTTC.

The chain is built from TRBV5-5 and TRBJ1-2; no clear D. Germline-derived CDR1 and CDR2 are SGHKS and YYEKEE (reference sequence). The CDR3 is made up of 13 amino acids. V dropped 1 base and J dropped 6 bases, with 10 bases sitting between them. This chain's CDR3 is CASSLTNGDGYTF. The CDR3 nucleotides read TGTGCCAGCAGCTTGACGAACGGTGATGGCTACACCTTC.

The chain couples TRBV9 to TRBJ1-5, with 9 bases fitting TRBD1. The CDR3 loop spans 14 amino acids. Germline values: CDR1 SGDLS, CDR2 YYNGEE. The V segment lost 4 bases and the J segment 6 bases; nucleotides outside the gene matches: 5. CDR3 in DNA: TGTGCCAGCAGCCCGGGACAGGGTCGTCAGCCCCAGCATTTT. The encoded protein is CASSPGQGRQPQHF.

The V gene is TRBV6-4, the J gene TRBJ2-2; no firm D call. Looked up from germline, CDR1 is MRHNA and CDR2 is SNTAGT. Trimming took 4 bases from V and 3 from J, leaving 9 bases between them. The CDR3 extends over 14 amino acids. In nucleotides, the CDR3 is TGTGCCAGCAGTGCCAATGGGGACACCGGGGAGCTGTTTTTT. Protein product: CASSANGDTGELFF.

The chain carries TRBV7-8 and TRBJ2-2, with a possible D match to TRBD1 (6 bases). CDR1 and CDR2 from the germline V gene are SGHVS and FQNEAQ. Trimming took 5 bases from V and 0 from J, leaving 16 bases between them. The CDR3 runs to 17 residues. The CDR3 is CASSQSETGTNTGELFF. The CDR3, as DNA: TGTGCCAGCAGCCAGTCCGAAACAGGGACGAACACCGGGGAGCTGTTTTTT.

The rearrangement links TRBV15 to TRBJ2-7, with D possibly matching TRBD2 (6 bases). Germline assignment: CDR1 LNHNV and CDR2 YYDKDF (reference sequence). V lost 4 bases, J lost 4 bases, and 17 bases lay in between. The length of the CDR3 is 15 residues. This CDR3 is CATSKGGTPSYEQYF. The CDR3 nucleotides read TGTGCCACCAGCAAGGGCGGGACGCCCTCTTACGAGCAGTACTTC.

The chain carries TRBV6-5 and TRBJ1-1; no reliable D call. Germline CDR1 is MNHEY and CDR2 is SVGAGI. The CDR3 is 14 amino acids. V lost 0 bases, J lost 2 bases, and 7 bases lay in between. The CDR3 region is CASSYSGVNTEAFF. The CDR3, as DNA: TGTGCCAGCAGTTACTCTGGGGTAAACACTGAAGCTTTCTTT.

The chain carries TRBV5-6 and TRBJ2-7; D not certain. V dropped 2 bases and J dropped 7 bases, with 7 bases sitting between them. Germline V gene lookup returns CDR1 SGHDT and CDR2 YYEEEE. The CDR3 has 11 amino acids. The chain's CDR3 is CASSLQWEQYF. CDR3 nucleotides: TGTGCCAGCAGCTTACAGTGGGAGCAGTACTTC.

The chain is built from TRBV20-1 and TRBJ2-5; the D gene is possibly TRBD1 (5 bases). The length of the CDR3 is 11 residues. Germline values: CDR1 DFQATT, CDR2 SNEGSKA (reference sequence). Trimming removed 3 bases from V and 5 bases from J, with 7 bases in between. CDR3 region: CSARAGETQYF. DNA for the CDR3: TGCAGTGCTAGGGCAGGGGAGACCCAGTACTTC.

The CDR3 spells CSATGVAEQYF. CDR3 sequence (DNA): TGCAGTGCTACAGGGGTAGCCGAGCAGTACTTC. The J gene is TRBJ2-5, the V gene TRBV20-1; D possibly corresponds to TRBD1 (6 bases). The J call may be in error: the DNA end matches TRBJ2-7 better. The germline V gene has CDR1 DFQATT and CDR2 SNEGSKA (reference sequence). The CDR3 has 11 amino acids.

This chain joins TRBV19 and TRBJ1-5; no clear D gene. CDR1 LNHDA and CDR2 SQIVND come from the germline V gene (reference sequence). Trimming removed 7 bases from V and 1 base from J, with 8 bases in between. The CDR3 loop spans 13 amino acids. The CDR3: CASKSSSNQPQHF. In DNA, the CDR3 is TGTGCCAGTAAAAGCAGCAGCAATCAGCCCCAGCATTTT. The variable domain in full, completed from reference TRBV19 and TRBJ1-5, reads DGGITQSPKYLFRKEGQNVTLSCEQNLNHDAMYWYRQDPGQGLRLIYYSQIVNDFQKGDIAEGYSVSREKKESFPLTVTSAQKNPTAFYLCASKSSSNQPQHFGDGTRLSIL.

The chain employs TRBV6-5 and TRBJ1-2; D is unresolved. The CDR3 covers 14 residues. Germline values: CDR1 MNHEY, CDR2 SVGAGI. Trimming left V 8 bases short and J 4 bases short, with 17 bases between. The CDR3 nucleotides read TGTGCCAGCTCACGTAATGTGTTTTCCTATGGCTACACCTTC. Translated: CASSRNVFSYGYTF.

The chain joins TRBV9 to TRBJ2-1; tentatively, D is TRBD1 or TRBD2 (5 bases each). V shed 0 bases and J shed 0 bases, with 10 bases lying between them. The CDR3 runs 16 residues. Germline V gene data show CDR1 as SGDLS and CDR2 as YYNGEE. The CDR3 DNA is TGTGCCAGCAGCGTAGGTGGGGGAAGCTCCTACAATGAGCAGTTCTTC. Encoded protein: CASSVGGGSSYNEQFF.

The chain couples TRBV6-6 to TRBJ1-1; a weak D match, TRBD1 (5 bases). The CDR3 is 12 amino acids. Germline V gene lookup returns CDR1 MNHNY and CDR2 SVGAGI (reference sequence). Trimming stripped 10 bases from V and 6 bases from J, with 15 bases between. The CDR3 region is CATVDSRPEAFF. The CDR3 DNA reads TGTGCCACCGTAGACAGTCGCCCTGAAGCTTTCTTT.

The table lists this clone with a count of one. The chain recombines TRBV7-9 with TRBJ2-7, with 9 bases fitting TRBD2. Losses at the gene ends were 5 bases for V and 1 base for J; bases not matched to a gene: 12. The CDR3 length is 17 residues. Germline V gene sequence: CDR1 SEHNR, CDR2 FQNEAQ (reference sequence). In DNA, the CDR3 is TGTGCCAGCAGCCCCCTTGCGCGGGAGGGAAGGTCCTACGAGCAGTACTTC. Its protein product is CASSPLAREGRSYEQYF.

This clone was detected only once. The gene calls are TRBV11-1 and TRBJ2-7; 7 bases match TRBD1. V shed 3 bases and J 2 bases; nucleotides not matched to a gene: 7. This CDR3 spans 15 amino acids. Germline V gives CDR1 SGHAT, CDR2 FQDESV (reference sequence). CDR3: CASSLARQGAYEQYF. The CDR3 DNA reads as TGTGCCAGCAGCTTGGCTAGACAGGGAGCCTACGAGCAGTACTTC.

This rearrangement joins TRBV7-9 to TRBJ1-1; 7 nucleotides align to TRBD1. J lost 8 bases, V lost 4 bases, and 4 bases had no gene match. This CDR3 is 12 amino acids long. In germline, CDR1 is SEHNR, CDR2 FQNEAQ (reference sequence). CDR3 nucleotides: TGTGCCAGCAGCTCCGGGACAGACGAAGCTTTCTTT. It translates to CASSSGTDEAFF.

The chain carries TRBV18 and TRBJ1-3, with D unresolved. Germline values: CDR1 KGHSH, CDR2 LQKENI. The germline V and J ends were trimmed by 3 bases and 0 bases, with 15 bases remaining between them. This CDR3 comprises 17 residues. CDR3 amino acids: CASSPLSQTASGNTIYF. The CDR3 nucleotides read TGTGCCAGCTCACCCTTGAGTCAAACAGCCTCTGGAAACACCATATATTTT.

The chain has TRBV7-2 and TRBJ2-7, with a weak D call TRBD1 (7 bases). Deletions cut 5 bases from V and 3 bases from J, with 14 bases between. There are 14 residues in the CDR3. Germline V CDR1 and CDR2: SGHTA, FQGNSA. The CDR3 bases are TGTGCCAGCAGCGGGGGGACAGCCCTCTACGAGCAGTACTTC. As protein: CASSGGTALYEQYF.